These T cell receptor beta chains were read from a single sample in a study of radiation and T cells in renal cell carcinoma. This table comes from immunoSEQ multiplex PCR, and its TCRdb copy is limited to in-frame clones, with some not included. The sample yields around 170,000 clones, about 88% seen once. The source material was blood, sampled from a patient whose treatment included radiotherapy and nephrectomy. These TCRs come from a woman aged 50 to 60 with renal cell carcinoma. Each CDR3 is given with its conserved first and last residue. A D gene is named only where the DNA matches it firmly. Part of the rows lack a size; the others show once, few, many or a class for expanded clones.

. | TRBJ2-7 | TRBV11-2 | . | CASSLDPGLDEQYF | TGTGCCAGCAGCTTAGATCCGGGTCTGGACGAGCAGTACTTC
. | TRBJ1-1 | TRBV18 | . | CASSSGWRNTEAFF | TGTGCCAGCTCTTCGGGTTGGAGGAACACTGAAGCTTTCTTT
. | TRBJ2-7 | TRBV25-1 | . | CASSEYGPSSYEQYF | TGTGCCAGCAGTGAATACGGGCCGAGCTCCTACGAGCAGTACTTC
. | TRBJ2-5 | TRBV30 | . | CAWSVQGLYKETQYF | TGTGCCTGGAGTGTACAAGGACTTTATAAAGAGACCCAGTACTTC
. | TRBJ1-1 | TRBV5-6 | . | CASSFWGSAEAFF | TGTGCCAGCAGCTTTTGGGGCTCGGCTGAAGCTTTCTTT
few | TRBJ1-1 | TRBV19 | . | CASSIGRSTEAFF | TGTGCCAGTAGTATTGGACGGAGCACTGAAGCTTTCTTT
. | TRBJ2-1 | TRBV7-9 | TRBD2 | CASSFWGLAGNNEQFF | TGTGCCAGCAGCTTTTGGGGTCTAGCGGGGAACAATGAGCAGTTCTTC
. | TRBJ2-1 | TRBV19 | . | CASSIGDPYNEQFF | TGTGCCAGTAGTATCGGGGACCCCTACAATGAGCAGTTCTTC
. | TRBJ2-1 | TRBV19 | TRBD2 | CASSILGLAGGSSYNEQFF | TGTGCCAGTAGTATTCTGGGACTAGCGGGGGGGAGCTCCTACAATGAGCAGTTCTTC
. | TRBJ1-1 | TRBV18 | TRBD1 | CASSSGQGSTEAFF | TGTGCCAGCTCCTCGGGACAGGGGAGCACTGAAGCTTTCTTT
. | TRBJ1-6 | TRBV6-1 | . | CASSADRSTPPLHF | TGTGCCAGCAGTGCCGATCGAAGTACACCGCCCCTCCACTTT
. | TRBJ2-7 | TRBV5-1 | TRBD2 | CASSPGLAGYEQYF | TGCGCCAGCAGCCCGGGACTAGCGGGGTACGAGCAGTACTTC
. | TRBJ1-3 | TRBV5-6 | TRBD1 | CASRDRGRGGTIYF | TGTGCCAGCAGGGACAGGGGACGTGGGGGCACCATATATTTT
. | TRBJ1-1 | TRBV6-5 | TRBD1 | CASSRTTGEVFF | TGTGCCAGCAGTAGAACGACAGGGGAGGTTTTCTTT
. | TRBJ1-3 | TRBV6-6 | TRBD1 | CASSNGQGALGNTIYF | TGTGCCAGCAGCAATGGGCAGGGGGCGCTGGGAAACACCATATATTTT
. | TRBJ2-5 | TRBV7-9 | . | CASSFGGEETQYF | TGTGCCAGCAGCTTCGGAGGGGAAGAGACCCAGTACTTC
few | TRBJ1-2 | TRBV19 | . | CASSRTENYGYTF | TGTGCCAGTAGTAGGACGGAAAACTATGGCTACACCTTC
. | TRBJ2-5 | TRBV5-4 | TRBD2 | CASSFSGVETQYF | TGTGCCAGCAGCTTTAGCGGGGTTGAGACCCAGTACTTC
once | TRBJ2-5 | TRBV9 | TRBD2 | CASSLLGGGAQETQYF | TGTGCCAGCAGCCTCCTCGGCGGGGGGGCCCAGGAGACCCAGTACTTC
few | TRBJ2-1 | TRBV7-2 | . | CASSSTHYNEQFF | TGTGCCAGCAGTTCAACACACTACAATGAGCAGTTCTTC
. | TRBJ2-2 | TRBV11-3 | . | CASSRLASAGELFF | TGTGCCAGCAGCCGACTGGCGAGCGCCGGGGAGCTGTTTTTT
. | TRBJ1-5 | TRBV5-1 | . | CASSLNPGIQPQHF | TGCGCCAGCAGCTTGAATCCAGGGATTCAGCCCCAGCATTTT
. | TRBJ2-7 | TRBV9 | . | CASSVDVVSREQYF | TGTGCCAGCAGCGTAGATGTAGTTTCGAGAGAGCAGTACTTC
. | TRBJ1-2 | TRBV19 | . | CASSIPRPRRGNGYTF | TGTGCCAGTAGTATCCCACGCCCCCGGAGGGGAAATGGCTACACCTTC
once | TRBJ2-5 | TRBV5-1 | . | CASSRGFGGGSETQYF | TGCGCCAGCAGCAGAGGGTTTGGGGGCGGCAGCGAGACCCAGTACTTC
. | TRBJ1-1 | TRBV19 | TRBD1 | CASSITGVNTEAFF | TGTGCCAGTAGTATAACAGGGGTGAACACTGAAGCTTTCTTT
. | TRBJ1-1 | TRBV9 | . | CASSVALETELTEAFF | TGTGCCAGCAGCGTAGCACTTGAAACCGAACTCACTGAAGCTTTCTTT
. | TRBJ2-5 | TRBV11-2 | . | CASSLGTSQYF | TGTGCCAGCAGCTTAGGGACGAGCCAGTACTTC
. | TRBJ2-5 | TRBV29-1 | TRBD2 | CSVVGGIQETQYF | TGCAGCGTTGTCGGGGGGATTCAAGAGACCCAGTACTTC
. | TRBJ2-7 | TRBV25-1 | . | CASSEFGAGSSEQYF | TGTGCCAGCAGTGAATTCGGGGCAGGTTCCTCCGAGCAGTACTTC
. | TRBJ2-2 | TRBV5-5 | . | CASSWDTNTGELFF | TGTGCCAGCAGCTGGGACACTAACACCGGGGAGCTGTTTTTT
. | TRBJ1-1 | TRBV5-5 | . | CASSLGRWIAEAFF | TGTGCCAGCAGCCTAGGACGGTGGATCGCTGAAGCTTTCTTT
. | TRBJ2-2 | TRBV19 | . | CATRGTANTGELFF | TGTGCCACCCGAGGGACGGCGAACACCGGGGAGCTGTTTTTT